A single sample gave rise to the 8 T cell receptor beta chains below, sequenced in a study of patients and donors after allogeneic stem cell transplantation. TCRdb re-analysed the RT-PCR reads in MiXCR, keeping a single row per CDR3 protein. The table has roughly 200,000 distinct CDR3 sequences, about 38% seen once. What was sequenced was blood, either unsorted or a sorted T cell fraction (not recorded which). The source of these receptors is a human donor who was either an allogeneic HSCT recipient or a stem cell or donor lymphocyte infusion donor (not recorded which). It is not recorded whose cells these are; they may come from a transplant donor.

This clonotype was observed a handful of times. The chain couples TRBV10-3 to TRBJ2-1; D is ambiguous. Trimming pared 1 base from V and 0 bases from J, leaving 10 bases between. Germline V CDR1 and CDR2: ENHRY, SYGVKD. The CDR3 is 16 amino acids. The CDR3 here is CAISEYGLTSYNEQFF. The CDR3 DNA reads TGTGCCATCAGTGAGTATGGCCTTACCTCCTACAATGAGCAGTTCTTC.

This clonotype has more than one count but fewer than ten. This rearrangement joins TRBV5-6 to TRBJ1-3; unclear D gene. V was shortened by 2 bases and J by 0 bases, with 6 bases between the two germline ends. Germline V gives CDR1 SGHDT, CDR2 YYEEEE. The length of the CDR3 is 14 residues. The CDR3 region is CASSFADSGNTIYF. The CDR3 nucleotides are TGTGCCAGCAGCTTCGCGGACTCTGGAAACACCATATATTTT.

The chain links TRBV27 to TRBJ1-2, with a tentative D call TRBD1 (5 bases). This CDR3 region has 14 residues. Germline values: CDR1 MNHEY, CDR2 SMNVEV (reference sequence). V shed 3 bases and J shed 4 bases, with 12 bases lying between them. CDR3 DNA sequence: TGTGCCAGCAGTTTGAGCAGGGAGGGCTATGGCTACACCTTC. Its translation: CASSLSREGYGYTF.

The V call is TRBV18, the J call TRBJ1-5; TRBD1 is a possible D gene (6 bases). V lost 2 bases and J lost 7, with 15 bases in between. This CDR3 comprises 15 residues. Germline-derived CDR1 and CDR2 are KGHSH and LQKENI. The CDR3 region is CASSPSGGTGQPQHF. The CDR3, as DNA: TGTGCCAGCTCACCAAGCGGGGGCACAGGGCAGCCCCAGCATTTT.

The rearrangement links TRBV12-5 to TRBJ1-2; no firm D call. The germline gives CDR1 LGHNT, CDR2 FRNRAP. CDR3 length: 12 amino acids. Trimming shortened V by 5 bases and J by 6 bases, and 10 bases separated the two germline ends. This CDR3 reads CASGRTDHGYTF. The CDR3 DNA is TGTGCTAGTGGTCGGACGGACCATGGCTACACCTTC.

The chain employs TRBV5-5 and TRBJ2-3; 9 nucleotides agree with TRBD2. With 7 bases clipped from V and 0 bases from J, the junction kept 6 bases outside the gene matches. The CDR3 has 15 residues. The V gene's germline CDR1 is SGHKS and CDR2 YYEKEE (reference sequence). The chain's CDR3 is CASGKRGESTDTQYF. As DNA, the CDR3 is TGTGCCAGCGGCAAGCGGGGGGAAAGCACAGATACGCAGTATTTT.

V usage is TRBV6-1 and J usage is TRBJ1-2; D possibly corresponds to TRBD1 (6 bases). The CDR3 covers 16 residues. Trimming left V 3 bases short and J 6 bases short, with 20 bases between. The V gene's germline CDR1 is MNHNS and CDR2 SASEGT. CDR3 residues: CASSDLSGSGVDGYTF. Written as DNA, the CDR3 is TGTGCCAGCAGTGACCTATCTGGATCAGGGGTGGATGGCTACACCTTC.

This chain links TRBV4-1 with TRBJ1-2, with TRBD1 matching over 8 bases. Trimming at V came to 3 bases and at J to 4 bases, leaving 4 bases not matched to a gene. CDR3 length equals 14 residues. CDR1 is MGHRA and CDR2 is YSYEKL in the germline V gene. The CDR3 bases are TGCGCCAGCAGCCACGGACAGGGCGGCTATGGCTACACCTTC. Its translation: CASSHGQGGYGYTF.